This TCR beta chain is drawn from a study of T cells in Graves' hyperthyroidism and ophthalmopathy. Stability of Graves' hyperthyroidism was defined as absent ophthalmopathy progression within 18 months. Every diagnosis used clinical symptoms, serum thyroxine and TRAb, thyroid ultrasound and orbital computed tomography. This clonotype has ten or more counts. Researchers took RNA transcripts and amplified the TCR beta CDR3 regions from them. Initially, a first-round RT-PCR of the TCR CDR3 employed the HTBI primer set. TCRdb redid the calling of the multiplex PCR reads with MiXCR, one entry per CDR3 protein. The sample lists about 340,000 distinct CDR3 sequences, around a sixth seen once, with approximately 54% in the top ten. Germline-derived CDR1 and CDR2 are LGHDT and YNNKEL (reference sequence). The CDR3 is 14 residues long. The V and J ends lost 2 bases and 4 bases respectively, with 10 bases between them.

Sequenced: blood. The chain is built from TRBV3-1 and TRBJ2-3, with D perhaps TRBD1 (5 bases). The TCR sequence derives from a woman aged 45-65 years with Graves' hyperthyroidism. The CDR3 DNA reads TGTGCCAGCAGCCAAAGGATAGGGGCAGATACGCAGTATTTT. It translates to CASSQRIGADTQYF.